A selection of T cell receptor beta chains follows, all from one sample in a study of Graves' ophthalmopathy and Graves' hyperthyroidism. TCRdb reanalysed the multiplex PCR reads using MiXCR and keeps one entry per CDR3 protein. The sample lists a few hundred thousand distinct CDR3 sequences; 15% to 19% were seen once. The sample taken for sequencing was peripheral blood. The receptors derive from a young woman with stable Graves' hyperthyroidism. The CDR3 runs from the conserved cysteine through the conserved F or W. Each record gives: D gene, clone size, J gene, V gene, CDR3 DNA, CDR3 protein. The D gene is left open where the match is weak. Size is omitted from some rows. Given values are once, few, many or a class for expanded clones.

D: TRBD1
size: many
J: TRBJ2-5
V: TRBV15
DNA: TGTGCCACCAGCGACAAGGGGGCCATCCAAGAGACCCAGTACTTC
CDR3: CATSDKGAIQETQYF

D: .
size: .
J: TRBJ2-2
V: TRBV14
DNA: TGTGCCAGCAGCCAAATACGGATCTGGGACACCGGGGAGCTGTTTTTT
CDR3: CASSQIRIWDTGELFF

D: TRBD2
size: many
J: TRBJ2-7
V: TRBV15
DNA: TGTGCCACCAGCAGAGAAAGCGGGGGGGTTGGGGAGCAGTACTTC
CDR3: CATSRESGGVGEQYF

D: TRBD1
size: .
J: TRBJ2-2
V: TRBV12-3/TRBV12-4
DNA: TGTGCCAGCAGAGCCTCGGGACAGGGGATCGGGGAGCTGTTTTTT
CDR3: CASRASGQGIGELFF

D: .
size: .
J: TRBJ2-5
V: TRBV5-1
DNA: TGCGCCAGCAGCTTAAACCCGACAGTTTCGGGAGAGACCCAGTACTTC
CDR3: CASSLNPTVSGETQYF

D: TRBD2
size: .
J: TRBJ2-5
V: TRBV20-1
DNA: TGCAGTGCTCCCCGGGGGGGCGGTGAGACCCAGTACTTC
CDR3: CSAPRGGGETQYF

D: .
size: many
J: TRBJ1-1
V: TRBV6-1
DNA: TGTGCCAGCAGGCGGCTCGACAGCTTGAACACTGAAGCTTTCTTT
CDR3: CASRRLDSLNTEAFF

D: .
size: .
J: TRBJ1-3
V: TRBV6-1
DNA: TGTGCCAGCAGTGAAGCGGGTGGCGAAAAGGGCACCATATATTTT
CDR3: CASSEAGGEKGTIYF

D: TRBD1
size: many
J: TRBJ2-2
V: TRBV20-1
DNA: TGCAGTGCTAGGGGGGACAGTAGCACCGGGGAGCTGTTTTTT
CDR3: CSARGDSSTGELFF

D: .
size: .
J: TRBJ2-6
V: TRBV6-7
DNA: TGTGCCAGCAGGAACCGGGGCCTCAGCTCTGGGGCCAACGTCCTGACTTTC
CDR3: CASRNRGLSSGANVLTF

D: TRBD1
size: few
J: TRBJ2-5
V: TRBV7-2
DNA: TGTGCCAGCAGCACCCCGGACAGGGGGCTCGAGACCCAGTACTTC
CDR3: CASSTPDRGLETQYF

D: TRBD1
size: few
J: TRBJ2-5
V: TRBV24-1
DNA: TGTGCCACCAGTAGCCGGGACAGAGCTCAAGAGACCCAGTACTTC
CDR3: CATSSRDRAQETQYF

D: TRBD1
size: many
J: TRBJ2-2
V: TRBV20-1
DNA: TGCAGTGCCCGACAGGGGTCCCTAGACACCGGGGAGCTGTTTTTT
CDR3: CSARQGSLDTGELFF

D: .
size: many
J: TRBJ1-1
V: TRBV5-5
DNA: TGTGCCAGCAGCCAGGGGAATTGGGGCAGTGAAGCTTTCTTT
CDR3: CASSQGNWGSEAFF

D: .
size: many
J: TRBJ2-7
V: TRBV20-1
DNA: TGCAGTGCTAAGCTCCCAGGGAGGCTGTTGTATGACGAGCAGTACTTC
CDR3: CSAKLPGRLLYDEQYF

D: .
size: few
J: TRBJ1-2
V: TRBV4-1
DNA: TGCGCCAGCAGCCAAGATCGGAGCCAAGAAGGGGGCTACACCTTC
CDR3: CASSQDRSQEGGYTF

D: .
size: many
J: TRBJ1-5
V: TRBV27
DNA: TGTGCCAGCAGTTCGCTACAGGGAAGCAATCAGCCCCAGCATTTT
CDR3: CASSSLQGSNQPQHF

D: .
size: many
J: TRBJ2-7
V: TRBV6-1
DNA: TGTGCCAGCAGCCGAAGTAGGGGCTACGAGCAGTACTTC
CDR3: CASSRSRGYEQYF

D: TRBD2
size: .
J: TRBJ2-5
V: TRBV7-2
DNA: TGTGCCAGCAGCTTGGGACTAACAAAGACCCAGTACTTC
CDR3: CASSLGLTKTQYF

D: .
size: many
J: TRBJ1-1
V: TRBV29-1
DNA: TGCAGCGTAAGCATGGGAAACACTGAAGCTTTCTTT
CDR3: CSVSMGNTEAFF

D: .
size: .
J: TRBJ1-6
V: TRBV5-1
DNA: TGCGCCAGCAGCTTGGTTGGGGATTATAATTCACCCCTCCACTTT
CDR3: CASSLVGDYNSPLHF

D: TRBD2
size: many
J: TRBJ2-3
V: TRBV24-1
DNA: TGTGCCACCAGTGATCGGCGGGGGGGCAGCACAGATACGCAGTATTTT
CDR3: CATSDRRGGSTDTQYF

D: .
size: many
J: TRBJ2-7
V: TRBV6-2/TRBV6-3
DNA: TGTGCCAGCAGTTACTCGCCGGCCTGGGAGCTCCTCTACGAGCAGTACTTC
CDR3: CASSYSPAWELLYEQYF

D: TRBD1
size: .
J: TRBJ1-5
V: TRBV7-2
DNA: TGTGCCAGCAGCTTAGTCCCGACAGGGTCTCAGCCCCAGCATTTT
CDR3: CASSLVPTGSQPQHF

D: TRBD2
size: many
J: TRBJ2-7
V: TRBV6-2/TRBV6-3
DNA: TGTGCCAGCATGACTAGCGGGGGGGCAATTAACTACGAGCAGTACTTC
CDR3: CASMTSGGAINYEQYF

D: TRBD1
size: many
J: TRBJ2-2
V: TRBV14
DNA: TGTGCCAGCAGCCAAACAGGGGGCACTTGGACCGGGGAGCTGTTTTTT
CDR3: CASSQTGGTWTGELFF

D: .
size: many
J: TRBJ1-1
V: TRBV12-3/TRBV12-4
DNA: TGTGCCAGCAGTTTACTAGGTAAACCCACTGAAGCTTTCTTT
CDR3: CASSLLGKPTEAFF

D: .
size: many
J: TRBJ1-1
V: TRBV5-1
DNA: TGCGCCAGCAGTGGCGGGAACACTGAAGCTTTCTTT
CDR3: CASSGGNTEAFF

D: .
size: many
J: TRBJ1-1
V: TRBV19
DNA: TGTGCCAGTAGTATGAGAGGAACCGCAGGGAACCCTCGACTAGCTTTCTTT
CDR3: CASSMRGTAGNPRLAFF

D: .
size: many
J: TRBJ2-7
V: TRBV20-1
DNA: TGCAGTGCGTTCCGGGACGGAGGATCCTACGAGCAGTACTTC
CDR3: CSAFRDGGSYEQYF

D: TRBD1
size: few
J: TRBJ1-2
V: TRBV7-2
DNA: TGTGCCAGCAGCTTAAAAAGAGGGGGCAGTATCGCCTTC
CDR3: CASSLKRGGSIAF

D: .
size: .
J: TRBJ1-1
V: TRBV19
DNA: TGTGCCAGTAGCATGCCCTACAGACGGACTGAAGCTTTCTTT
CDR3: CASSMPYRRTEAFF

D: .
size: few
J: TRBJ2-7
V: TRBV5-1
DNA: TGCGCCAGCAGCTTGACTAGCCCTACCTACGAGCAGTACTTC
CDR3: CASSLTSPTYEQYF

D: .
size: many
J: TRBJ1-2
V: TRBV11-2
DNA: TGTGCCAGCAGCTTAGATTTACCACAACAGGGCTACACCTTC
CDR3: CASSLDLPQQGYTF

D: .
size: many
J: TRBJ1-2
V: TRBV12-3/TRBV12-4
DNA: TGTGCCAGCAGTCTTGGCGGGTGGGCCTATGGCTACACCTTC
CDR3: CASSLGGWAYGYTF